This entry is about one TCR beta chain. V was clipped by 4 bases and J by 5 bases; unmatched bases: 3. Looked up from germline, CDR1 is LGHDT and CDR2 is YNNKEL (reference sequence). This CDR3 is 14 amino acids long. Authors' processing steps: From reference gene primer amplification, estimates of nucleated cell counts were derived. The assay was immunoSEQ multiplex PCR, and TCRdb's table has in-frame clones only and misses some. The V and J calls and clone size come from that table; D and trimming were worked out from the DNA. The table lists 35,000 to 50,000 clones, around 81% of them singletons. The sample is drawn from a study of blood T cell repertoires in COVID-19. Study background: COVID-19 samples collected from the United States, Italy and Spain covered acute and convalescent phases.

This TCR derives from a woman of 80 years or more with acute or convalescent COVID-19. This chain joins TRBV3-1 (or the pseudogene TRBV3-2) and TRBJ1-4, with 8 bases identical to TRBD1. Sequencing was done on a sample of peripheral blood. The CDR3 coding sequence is TGTGCCAGCAGCCTAAGACAGGGGAATGAAAAACTGTTTTTT. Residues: CASSLRQGNEKLFF.